This TCR beta chain derives from a study of blood T cells in healthy people across ages. The use of a sample-barcoded 5' primer and a J-beta primer mix characterized a second PCR of roughly 7 to 11 cycles. TCRdb analysed the 5' RACE reads with MiXCR anew, one entry per CDR3 protein. The table lists some 640,000 distinct CDR3 sequences, approximately 50% of them singletons. Trimming took 6 bases from V and 4 from J, leaving 19 bases between them. From germline, CDR1 is DFQATT and CDR2 SNEGSKA (reference sequence). This CDR3 spans 15 amino acids. The specimen sequenced was blood. The origin of this receptor is a woman aged 55-70 years in good health. The chain employs TRBV20-1 and TRBJ2-1; TRBD2 is a possible D gene (6 bases). The chain's CDR3 is CSAPPTGASYNEQFF. Here the CDR3 DNA reads TGCAGTGCCCCCCCCACGGGAGCCTCTTACAATGAGCAGTTCTTC.